This T cell receptor (beta chain) was obtained from a study of T cell changes during pregnancy in multiple sclerosis. TCRdb's copy holds only in-frame clones and misses some; the assay was immunoSEQ multiplex PCR. This sample has roughly 49,000 clones, with approximately 92% found just once. V lost 4 bases and J 7 bases, leaving 19 bases between the germline ends. The CDR3 totals 16 residues. In germline, CDR1 is KGHSH, CDR2 LQKENI. This specimen consisted of peripheral blood, obtained after pregnancy. The genes are TRBV18 and TRBJ2-2; a possible D gene is TRBD1 (5 bases). This TCR was sampled from a female donor with multiple sclerosis, enrolled in a pregnancy study. The CDR3 coding sequence is TGTGCCAGCTCACAAAACTTGGCAGGGTCTGGCGGGGAGCTGTTTTTT. Protein product: CASSQNLAGSGGELFF.